These 20 T cell receptor beta chains were sequenced from one sample in a study of blood T cell repertoires in COVID-19. Sequenced by immunoSEQ multiplex PCR; TCRdb stores in-frame clones only, minus some. Of just under 80,000 clones listed, 82% are singletons. The source material was peripheral blood. These receptors were collected from a woman between 70 and 85 years old with acute or convalescent COVID-19.

V is TRBV7-9 and J is TRBJ1-6; tentatively, D is TRBD1 (6 bases). Trimming left V 5 bases short and J 4 bases short, with 9 bases between. From germline, CDR1 is SEHNR and CDR2 FQNEAQ (reference sequence). The CDR3 covers 14 residues. The CDR3 region is CASSQDRYNSPLHF. In DNA form, the CDR3 reads TGTGCCAGCAGCCAGGACAGATATAATTCACCCCTCCACTTT. Based on the CDR3 plus reference TRBV7-9 and TRBJ1-6, the full variable domain is DTGVSQNPRHKITKRGQNVTFRCDPISEHNRLYWYRQTLGQGPEFLTYFQNEAQLEKSRLLSDRFSAERPKGSFSTLEIQRTEQGDSAMYLCASSQDRYNSPLHFGNGTRLTVT.

This clone came up a few times. The chain recombines TRBV19 with TRBJ2-6, with D tentatively TRBD1 (6 bases). Germline assignment: CDR1 LNHDA and CDR2 SQIVND (reference sequence). Trimming stripped 5 bases from V and 1 base from J, with 9 bases between. The CDR3 is made up of 15 amino acids. The DNA for the CDR3 is TGTGCCAGTAGTTCACAGGGATCTGGGGCCAACGTCCTGACTTTC. Protein product: CASSSQGSGANVLTF.

This sequence joins TRBV3-1 (or the pseudogene TRBV3-2) and TRBJ1-6; D is ambiguous. This CDR3 region has 17 residues. CDR1 LGHDT and CDR2 YNNKEL come from the germline V gene (reference sequence). V lost 0 bases to trimming and J lost 6 bases, with 15 bases between them. The CDR3 is CASSQDRWGGGNSPLHF. Here the CDR3 DNA reads TGTGCCAGCAGCCAAGATCGATGGGGTGGAGGTAATTCACCCCTCCACTTT.

This clone ranks as medium-sized (0.01 to 0.1%). The V and J genes are TRBV27 and TRBJ1-6, with D possibly matching TRBD1 (6 bases). The V gene lost 4 bases and the J gene lost 7 bases, with 11 bases spanning the gap. This CDR3 is built from 14 residues. Germline CDR1 MNHEY, CDR2 SMNVEV (reference sequence). The chain's CDR3 is CASSSDRVNSPLHF. CDR3 DNA: TGTGCCAGCAGTTCGGACAGAGTCAATTCACCCCTCCACTTT.

The rearrangement uses TRBV5-6 and TRBJ2-7; no reliable D call. The V gene's germline CDR1 is SGHDT and CDR2 YYEEEE. The CDR3 has 12 amino acids. Trimming cost V 0 bases and J 7 bases, with 8 bases left between them. For the CDR3, the DNA is TGTGCCAGCAGCTTGGGCAGGCAGGAGCAGTACTTC. This gives the protein CASSLGRQEQYF.

This clone has more than one count but fewer than ten. The chain is built from TRBV29-1 and TRBJ1-1, with D perhaps TRBD1 (6 bases). CDR3 length: 14 amino acids. Trimming took off 7 bases at V and 2 bases at J, with 17 bases between the two ends. The germline V gene has CDR1 SQVTM and CDR2 ANQGSEA. This CDR3 reads CSAGETGDNTEAFF. The DNA of the CDR3 is TGCAGCGCTGGCGAGACAGGAGATAACACTGAAGCTTTCTTT.

This rearrangement joins TRBV19 to TRBJ2-1, with 7 positions matching TRBD2. There are 15 residues in the CDR3. The J segment lost 7 bases and the V segment lost 8 bases, leaving 14 bases of the junction unmatched. In germline, CDR1 is LNHDA, CDR2 SQIVND (reference sequence). Here the CDR3 reads CASSLAGVAGNEQFF. The DNA for the CDR3 is TGTGCCAGTTCTTTGGCGGGAGTGGCGGGAAATGAGCAGTTCTTC.

This clone has a handful of counts. J is TRBJ1-1 and V is TRBV27; D unclear. This CDR3 comprises 14 residues. Between the trimmed V and J ends, which lost 4 bases and 5 bases, there was a span of 14 bases. CDR1 and CDR2 (germline): MNHEY, SMNVEV (reference sequence). The CDR3 is CASSSLTAGTEAFF. CDR3 nucleotide sequence: TGTGCCAGCAGTTCCCTTACGGCAGGTACTGAAGCTTTCTTT.

This clone was recorded a few times. The chain uses TRBV3-1 (or the pseudogene TRBV3-2) and TRBJ1-5, with 9 bases matching TRBD1. This CDR3 region has 15 residues. V lost 4 bases, J lost 3 bases, and 4 bases stayed unmatched. From germline, CDR1 is LGHDT and CDR2 YNNKEL (reference sequence). CDR3 amino acids: CASSPGTGNNQPQHF. The CDR3 nucleotides are TGTGCCAGCAGCCCCGGGACAGGGAACAATCAGCCCCAGCATTTT.

V usage is TRBV19 and J usage is TRBJ2-1; D unresolved. V was cut by 4 bases and J by 5 bases, with 9 bases left in between. Germline V lookup: CDR1 LNHDA, CDR2 SQIVND (reference sequence). The CDR3 loop spans 13 amino acids. The CDR3 sequence is CASSTTSDNEQFF. The CDR3 DNA sequence: TGTGCCAGTAGTACTACCAGCGACAATGAGCAGTTCTTC.

This sequence joins TRBV2 and TRBJ1-2; D is possibly TRBD1 (5 bases). The CDR3 is 13 amino acids. Germline assignment: CDR1 SNHLY and CDR2 FYNNEI. The germline V and J ends were trimmed by 6 bases and 0 bases, with 8 bases remaining between them. CDR3 coding DNA: TGTGCCAGCAGCGACAGACCTAACTATGGCTACACCTTC. Protein product: CASSDRPNYGYTF.

V and J are TRBV11-2 and TRBJ2-5, with unresolved D. Germline values: CDR1 SGHAT, CDR2 FQNNGV. Trimming cost V 3 bases and J 4 bases, with 9 bases left between them. This CDR3 spans 13 amino acids. The CDR3 coding sequence is TGTGCCAGCAGCTTCGGAACAGTAGAGACCCAGTACTTC. The encoded protein is CASSFGTVETQYF.

The V call is TRBV11-2, the J call TRBJ2-3; 7 bases are shared with TRBD1. V lost 5 bases to trimming and J lost 3 bases; unmatched junction nucleotides: 8. Germline V gene sequence: CDR1 SGHAT, CDR2 FQNNGV. The CDR3 covers 15 residues. CDR3 residues: CASSTGQRPTDTQYF. CDR3 nucleotides: TGTGCCAGCAGCACGGGACAGCGACCGACAGATACGCAGTATTTT.

The rearrangement links TRBV27 to TRBJ2-1, with a possible D match to TRBD2 (5 bases). CDR3 length equals 13 residues. CDR1 and CDR2 from the germline V gene are MNHEY and SMNVEV (reference sequence). V was clipped by 7 bases and J by 5 bases, with 12 bases between them. The CDR3 loop reads CASKERGNNEQFF. CDR3 DNA sequence: TGTGCCAGCAAAGAACGGGGTAACAATGAGCAGTTCTTC.

The J gene is TRBJ1-1, the V gene TRBV7-8; 7 nucleotides align to TRBD1. From germline, CDR1 is SGHVS and CDR2 FQNEAQ. The ends lost 7 bases at V and 0 bases at J; junction bases unmatched: 8. The CDR3 has 15 residues. This CDR3 is CASTSQGQLNTEAFF. The CDR3 DNA is TGTGCCAGCACCTCCCAGGGACAGTTGAACACTGAAGCTTTCTTT.

This rearrangement joins TRBV3-1 (or the pseudogene TRBV3-2) to TRBJ1-5; no reliable D call. Trimming cost V 0 bases and J 5 bases, with 5 bases left between them. There are 13 residues in the CDR3. The germline V gene encodes CDR1 LGHDT and CDR2 YNNKEL (reference sequence). CDR3 sequence reads: CASSQDSYQPQHF. CDR3 sequence (DNA): TGTGCCAGCAGCCAAGACTCCTATCAGCCCCAGCATTTT.

The chain employs TRBV20-1 and TRBJ2-1; D uncertain. The CDR3 is made up of 15 amino acids. V dropped 3 bases and J dropped 8 bases, with 20 bases sitting between them. CDR1 is DFQATT, CDR2 SNEGSKA, per germline (reference sequence). The CDR3 region is CSASSSFERGDEQFF. The CDR3 coding sequence is TGCAGTGCTAGTTCGAGTTTCGAGCGTGGCGATGAGCAGTTCTTC.

The chain joins TRBV9 to TRBJ1-3, with D perhaps matching TRBD1 (5 bases). The germline gives CDR1 SGDLS, CDR2 YYNGEE. V was cut by 0 bases and J by 1 base, with 8 bases left in between. This CDR3 is built from 15 residues. The CDR3 loop reads CASSVEGTSGNTIYF. As DNA, the CDR3 is TGTGCCAGCAGCGTAGAGGGGACTTCTGGAAACACCATATATTTT.

J is TRBJ2-5 and V is TRBV20-1, with D possibly matching TRBD1 (6 bases). The CDR3 is 14 amino acids. The germline V and J ends were trimmed by 3 bases and 5 bases, with 16 bases remaining between them. Germline CDR1 reads DFQATT; CDR2 reads SNEGSKA (reference sequence). CDR3 DNA: TGCAGTGCTAGTCAAACAGGGATAATGGAGACCCAGTACTTC. It translates to CSASQTGIMETQYF.

The CDR3 loop is CASSRELNEKLFF. Here the CDR3 DNA reads TGTGCCAGCAGCAGGGAACTTAATGAAAAACTGTTTTTT. This sequence joins TRBV6-5 and TRBJ1-4; perhaps TRBD1 as D (5 bases). Germline loops: CDR1 MNHEY, CDR2 SVGAGI. Trimming took 6 bases from V and 4 from J, leaving 9 bases between them. This CDR3 has 13 residues.